This TCR beta chain was captured by sequencing in a study of cytomegalovirus exposure and HLA in healthy donors. Some clones are missing from TCRdb's copy, which holds only in-frame ones; the method was immunoSEQ multiplex PCR. The profile shows about 200,000 clones, roughly three quarters of them singletons. Germline V lookup: CDR1 KGHSH, CDR2 LQKENI. V gave up 5 bases and J gave up 3 bases, with 13 bases separating them. CDR3 length equals 14 residues. Study-level results: The classifier reportedly diagnosed cytomegalovirus status with high sensitivity and specificity.

Of note for this clone: The antigen is not known.

This sequence originates from a woman in her 30s in good health and CMV-seronegative. This sequence joins TRBV18 and TRBJ1-1; D is perhaps TRBD1 (5 bases). What was sequenced was PBMCs. The CDR3 spells CASSRVPGDTEAFF. CDR3 in DNA: TGTGCCAGCTCAAGAGTCCCGGGGGACACTGAAGCTTTCTTT.